This T cell receptor beta chain derives from a study of OX40 agonist ivuxolimab in advanced cancers. Study background: Two cutaneous melanoma patients and one hepatocellular carcinoma patient, three in all, had partial responses.

General observations from the study: Averaged across samples, CD8+ T cells carried more expanded clones than CD4+ did. Certain nonresponders likewise exhibited a low normalized T-cell clonal expansion.

Produced via immunoSEQ multiplex PCR; TCRdb's table is partial and in-frame only. The profile shows 65,000 to 80,000 clones, 86% of them singletons. With respect to this clone: The antigen remains undetermined.

The sequence derives from an adult with an advanced solid tumor such as melanoma, head and neck, liver or kidney cancer. Sequenced material: CD4+ or CD8+ T cells sorted from blood, taken in a trial of the OX40 agonist ivuxolimab.

The CDR3, as DNA: TGTGCCAGCAGCTTGGAACCCAGACAGGGCACTTTCTTT. Encoded protein: CASSLEPRQGTFF. The chain links TRBV5-8 to TRBJ1-1, with 7 bases that match TRBD1. This CDR3 spans 13 amino acids. The germline CDR1 and CDR2 sequences are SGHTS and YDEGEE. V was pared by 0 bases and J by 12 bases, with 8 bases of the junction left unmatched.